This T cell receptor (beta chain) was found in a study of breast tumors, draining lymph nodes, adjacent tissues. Study conclusions and caveats: Most tumor T cells seemingly derive from lymph node, then expand in tumor. Luminal-like breast cancer showed significantly greater tumor-nontumor repertoire similarity than basal-like breast cancer did.

A remark on this clonotype: Antigen specificity is unknown.

Using its own MiXCR run on the multiplex PCR reads, TCRdb lists one record per CDR3 protein. The repertoire holds approximately 250,000 distinct CDR3 sequences, with roughly a third as singletons. Samples came from axillary lymph nodes draining the breast cancer. From germline, CDR1 is SGHRS and CDR2 YFSETQ. V lost 0 bases and J lost 4, with 13 bases in between. This CDR3 is 15 amino acids long. The TCR sequence derives from a female donor with breast cancer. Some clones in this sample may be carry-over from other donors' samples. The sample taken for sequencing was axillary lymph node tissue. The chain recombines TRBV5-1 with TRBJ2-5; possibly TRBD1 for D (6 bases). DNA of the CDR3: TGCGCCAGCAGCTTGGGCCTGGGGGCTAGAGAGACCCAGTACTTC. Encoded protein: CASSLGLGARETQYF.